Listed here are 15 T cell receptor beta chains from one sample, sequenced in a study of T cells in Graves' hyperthyroidism and ophthalmopathy. The investigators amplified TCR beta CDR3 regions from RNA transcripts. Carried out on the TCR CDR3, a first-round RT-PCR used the HTBI primer set. TCRdb analysed the multiplex PCR reads with MiXCR anew, one entry per CDR3 protein. The data contain around 350,000 distinct CDR3 sequences, approximately 20% of them seen just once; the ten biggest clones take up around 4%. The sequencing input was blood. The receptor set was obtained from a woman younger than 30 with Graves' hyperthyroidism.

This rearrangement joins TRBV6-2 or TRBV6-3 to TRBJ1-5; D remains unclear. The CDR3 contains 14 residues. CDR1 MNHEY and CDR2 SVGEGT come from the germline V gene. V lost 8 bases and J 5 bases, leaving 16 bases between the germline ends. DNA for the CDR3: TGTGCCAGCCGATCCGGTGGGTCTGATCAGCCCCAGCATTTT. Translation gives CASRSGGSDQPQHF.

This clonotype was counted ten times or more. The chain recombines TRBV12-3 or TRBV12-4 with TRBJ1-5, with unresolved D. The CDR3 length is 13 residues. V was pared by 5 bases and J by 5 bases, with 10 bases between. CDR3 nucleotides: TGTGCCAGCAGTCAACTCGGGGATCAGCCCCAGCATTTT. Amino acids: CASSQLGDQPQHF.

This clonotype has just one count. V is TRBV6-1 and J is TRBJ1-2; 8 bases align to TRBD1. The CDR3 spans 13 residues. The ends lost 6 bases at V and 5 bases at J; junction bases unmatched: 5. Germline CDR1 reads MNHNS; CDR2 reads SASEGT. In DNA, the CDR3 is TGTGCCAGCAGGATGGACAGGGAATATGGCTACACCTTC. It specifies CASRMDREYGYTF.

This clonotype was counted ten times or more. The gene calls are TRBV15 and TRBJ1-2; 9 bases map to TRBD1. Per germline, CDR1 LNHNV and CDR2 YYDKDF (reference sequence). The CDR3 loop spans 13 amino acids. Losses at the gene ends were 1 base for V and 8 bases for J; bases not matched to a gene: 2. The CDR3 sequence is CATSRADRGGYTF. CDR3 nucleotides: TGTGCCACCAGCAGAGCGGACAGGGGAGGCTACACCTTC.

The chain is built from TRBV7-3 and TRBJ2-7, with D tentatively TRBD1 (5 bases). The CDR3 covers 13 residues. V dropped 2 bases and J dropped 7 bases, with 12 bases sitting between them. Germline V gene data show CDR1 as SGHTA and CDR2 as FQGTGA. The CDR3 DNA is TGTGCCAGCAGCTTAGCAGGGCCCGGGGAGCAGTACTTC. This translates into CASSLAGPGEQYF.

At least ten counts were recorded for this clonotype. The chain links TRBV5-1 to TRBJ2-2; 8 bases map to TRBD1. CDR3 size: 16 residues. Germline CDR1 is SGHRS and CDR2 is YFSETQ. The ends lost 4 bases at V and 0 bases at J; junction bases unmatched: 5. In DNA form, the CDR3 reads TGCGCCAGCAGCGTCCGGGACAGGACGAACACCGGGGAGCTGTTTTTT. Its protein product is CASSVRDRTNTGELFF.

This clonotype was seen at least ten times. The genes are TRBV27 and TRBJ2-7, with D perhaps TRBD1 (6 bases). The CDR3 sequence is 14 residues long. V lost 7 bases and J 6 bases, leaving 19 bases between the germline ends. Germline V gives CDR1 MNHEY, CDR2 SMNVEV (reference sequence). The CDR3 loop is CASTGPGQRPEQYF. In DNA, the CDR3 is TGTGCCAGCACAGGGCCGGGACAAAGGCCCGAGCAGTACTTC.

V and J are TRBV12-3 or TRBV12-4 and TRBJ1-1; 8 bases fit TRBD1. The V segment lost 7 bases and the J segment 3 bases; nucleotides outside the gene matches: 10. CDR3 size: 15 residues. CDR3 DNA sequence: TGTGCCAGCACTCCCGGACAGGGATGGGACACTGAAGCTTTCTTT. Protein sequence: CASTPGQGWDTEAFF.

This clonotype was seen many times. This chain connects TRBV6-4 to TRBJ2-5; 7 bases fit TRBD1. The CDR3 has 13 amino acids. In germline, CDR1 is MRHNA, CDR2 SNTAGT. Trimming removed 8 bases from V and 5 bases from J; junction bases left unmatched: 8. As DNA, the CDR3 is TGTGCCAGCGGTACAGGGGAACTGGAGACCCAGTACTTC. It is translated as CASGTGELETQYF.

This clonotype was picked up many times. V usage is TRBV14 and J usage is TRBJ2-5, with D unclear. This CDR3 comprises 11 residues. Germline V gene sequence: CDR1 SGHDN, CDR2 FVKESK. V lost 5 bases to trimming and J lost 6 bases, with 7 bases between them. The CDR3 reads CASSALKTQYF. In DNA, the CDR3 is TGTGCCAGCAGCGCTCTAAAGACCCAGTACTTC. Full variable domain (missing parts from reference TRBV14 and TRBJ2-5): EAGVTQFPSHSVIEKGQTVTLRCDPISGHDNLYWYRRVMGKEIKFLLHFVKESKQDESGMPNNRFLAERTGGTYSTLKVQPAELEDSGVYFCASSALKTQYFGPGTRLLVL.

Many counts were recorded for this clonotype. V and J are TRBV7-8 and TRBJ1-1, with D possibly being TRBD1 (5 bases). Trimming stripped 4 bases from V and 4 bases from J, with 22 bases between. Per the germline V gene, CDR1 is SGHVS and CDR2 is FQNEAQ. The CDR3 consists of 17 residues. The CDR3 DNA reads as TGTGCCAGCAGCTATGGATGGGCAGGGCGGTTTGGCACTGAAGCTTTCTTT. Translating gives CASSYGWAGRFGTEAFF.

This clonotype was observed at least ten times. The chain employs TRBV6-1 and TRBJ2-2; 10 bases agree with TRBD1. Looked up from germline, CDR1 is MNHNS and CDR2 is SASEGT. V lost 3 bases to trimming and J lost 6 bases; unmatched junction nucleotides: 4. This CDR3 contains 15 residues. The CDR3 bases are TGTGCCAGCAGTGAGGAGACAGGGGGCCCCGGGGAGCTGTTTTTT. This encodes CASSEETGGPGELFF.

This clonotype was detected ten times or more. This rearrangement joins TRBV11-3 to TRBJ1-1; perhaps TRBD1 as D (5 bases). The length of the CDR3 is 14 residues. CDR1 is SGHNT and CDR2 is YENEEA in the germline V gene. Trimming cost V 2 bases and J 4 bases, with 11 bases left between them. DNA of the CDR3: TGTGCCAGCAGCTTACAGGGAGTAGGCACTGAAGCTTTCTTT. The encoded protein is CASSLQGVGTEAFF. Complete variable domain (other parts from reference TRBV11-3 and TRBJ1-1): EAGVVQSPRYKIIEKKQPVAFWCNPISGHNTLYWYLQNLGQGPELLIRYENEEAVDDSQLPKDRFSAERLKGVDSTLKIQPAELGDSAVYLCASSLQGVGTEAFFGQGTRLTVV.

This clonotype was seen ten or more times. The chain has TRBV27 and TRBJ1-1; 10 nucleotides align to TRBD1. The ends lost 6 bases at V and 4 bases at J; junction bases unmatched: 8. The CDR3 is made up of 15 amino acids. CDR1 and CDR2 from the germline V gene are MNHEY and SMNVEV (reference sequence). The CDR3 sequence: CASSPSGQGSTEAFF. In DNA, the CDR3 is TGTGCCAGCAGCCCCTCGGGACAGGGGAGCACTGAAGCTTTCTTT.

This clonotype was picked up many times. The J gene is TRBJ1-1, the V gene TRBV5-1; D gene ambiguous. CDR1 SGHRS and CDR2 YFSETQ come from the germline V gene. The V end lost 0 bases, the J end lost 7 bases, and 10 bases lay between the germline ends. The CDR3 covers 13 residues. The CDR3 spells CASSLDKRHEAFF. The CDR3 DNA reads TGCGCCAGCAGCTTGGACAAGCGCCATGAAGCTTTCTTT.